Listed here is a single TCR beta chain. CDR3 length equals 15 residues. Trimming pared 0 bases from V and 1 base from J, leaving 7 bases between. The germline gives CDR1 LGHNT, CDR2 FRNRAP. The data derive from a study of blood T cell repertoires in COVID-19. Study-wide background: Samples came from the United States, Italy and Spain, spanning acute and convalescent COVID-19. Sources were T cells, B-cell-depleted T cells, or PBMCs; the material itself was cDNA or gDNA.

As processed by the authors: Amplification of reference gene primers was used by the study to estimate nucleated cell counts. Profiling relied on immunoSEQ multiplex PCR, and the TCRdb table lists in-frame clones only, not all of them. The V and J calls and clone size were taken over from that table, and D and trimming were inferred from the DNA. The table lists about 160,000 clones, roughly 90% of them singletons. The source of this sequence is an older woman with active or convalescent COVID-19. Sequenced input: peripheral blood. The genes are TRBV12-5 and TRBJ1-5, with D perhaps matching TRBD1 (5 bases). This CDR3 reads CASGLVWGSNQPQHF. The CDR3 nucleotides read TGTGCTAGTGGTTTGGTCTGGGGCAGCAATCAGCCCCAGCATTTT.